The clone carrying this T cell receptor beta chain was seen only a few times. As yet, its antigen is unknown. The data originate from a study of T-cell reconstitution after alpha-beta-depleted transplantation in children. Study-wide results and limits: Diversity of TCRbeta at day 60 was high in some patients, arising from surviving recipient T cells and thymic progenitors.

The library targeted TCRbeta and was prepared with unique molecular identifiers. Using its own MiXCR run on the PCR reads, TCRdb lists one record per CDR3 protein. The table lists a few hundred thousand distinct CDR3 sequences, approximately 10% of them singletons. The CDR3 has 12 residues. Trimming removed 3 bases at V and 10 bases at J, with 12 bases between. This sequence joins TRBV12-3 or TRBV12-4 and TRBJ1-1, with D uncertain. This receptor was taken from a child younger than two with acute myeloid leukemia, due to receive a stem cell transplant. The input for sequencing was PBMCs, taken before TCRalphabeta/CD19-depleted stem cell transplant. The CDR3 nucleotides read TGTGCCAGCAGTTTGTCATGGGAGGGAGCTTTCTTT. Protein product: CASSLSWEGAFF.